This T cell receptor beta chain came from a study of blood T cell repertoires in COVID-19 (TCRdb year 2020). Describing the broader study: The collaborator samples originated in the United States, Italy and Spain and spanned the acute and convalescent phases of COVID-19. Subjects who had been exposed to COVID-19, were actively infected with it, or had recovered from it provided the deeply sampled blood TCRbeta repertoires that made up the dataset. Samples were obtained from the ongoing ImmuneRACE study (first 160 participants) and from 1,000 to 1,500 subjects provided by 6 global collaborators. A freely available public database, intended as a resource for researchers studying the immune response to SARS-CoV-2, is where the repertoires were released. Nearly every sample came with metadata listing a de-identified subject ID, COVID-19 status, age in years and sex. The material from the prospective study consisted of cDNA or gDNA derived from T cells, B-cell-depleted T cells, or PBMCs. Where available, HLA class I and class II types were taken from metadata supplied by the sample provider and were not determined by assay-based typing. The paper as a whole reports these results and caveats: Clinical and demographic metadata were provided uncurated, with the amount varying by source and participant.

Between the V and J ends, shortened by 6 bases and 2 bases respectively, the junction contains 19 bases. Taken from the germline V gene, the CDR1 and CDR2 loops are ENHRY and SYGVKD. The CDR3 holds 16 amino acids from the cysteine to the phenylalanine. Just the 48-base CDR3 DNA is kept, in frame starting at base 1. TCRbeta CDR3 regions were amplified from genomic DNA by means of the immunoSEQ Assay, a bias-controlled multiplex PCR. Per the source publication's procedure: Nucleated cell counts per sample were estimated from amplification of reference gene primers within the assay. To quantify the absolute abundance of each unique TCRbeta CDR3 rearrangement, sequence reads were collapsed and filtered. Productive Simpson clonality was computed per sample as the square root of Simpson's diversity index over productive rearrangements. The source is immuneACCESS, and TCRdb retained only in-frame sequences with V and J called. Part of the clones is not carried over; for the studies checked, unresolved V genes explain less than half of this, and the remainder is unexplained. The DNA was the basis for D and trimming; V, J and clone size are from that table. The sample table records 140,000 to 150,000 clones; approximately 84% of these occur just once. Approximately 5% of the sample rests with the top ten.

As for this clone: No antigen is known for it. Base qualities are not at hand, and no much larger clone is one base apart.

Each collaborating institution followed its own protocols to collect whole blood in K2EDTA tubes. Collaborator samples were shipped for TCRbeta analysis as frozen whole blood, isolated PBMCs, or DNA extracted from either sample type. The origin of this receptor is a human donor in a cohort sampled during active COVID-19. The sequence joins TRBV10-3 to TRBJ1-2; a tentative D match to TRBD1 spans 5 bases. Specimen: peripheral blood. CDR3 protein: CAISSKGGAENYGYTF. The base sequence is TGTGCCATCAGCTCAAAGGGTGGGGCCGAGAACTATGGCTACACCTTC.